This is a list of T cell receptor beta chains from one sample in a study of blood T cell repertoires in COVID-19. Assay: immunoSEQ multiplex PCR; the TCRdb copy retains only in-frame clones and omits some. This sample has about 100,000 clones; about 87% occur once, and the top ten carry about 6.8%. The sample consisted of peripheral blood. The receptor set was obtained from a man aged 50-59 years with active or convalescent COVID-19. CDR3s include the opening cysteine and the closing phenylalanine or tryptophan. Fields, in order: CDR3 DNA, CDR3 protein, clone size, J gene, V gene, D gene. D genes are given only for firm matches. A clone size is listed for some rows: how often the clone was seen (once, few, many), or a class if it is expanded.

TGTGCCAGCTGCCCCCGGGACTGGGACAATGAGCAGTTCTTC,CASCPRDWDNEQFF,-,TRBJ2-1,TRBV28,-
TGTGCCAGCAGTTACAAGGGGGTGGAATCACCCCTCCACTTT,CASSYKGVESPLHF,-,TRBJ1-6,TRBV6-6,-
TGTGCCAGCAGCTTAGTGGTCCATACACCCCTGACTTTC,CASSLVVHTPLTF,-,TRBJ2-6,TRBV7-9,-
TGTGCCAGCAGAGCCCAGGGAGGATCCTACAATGAGCAGTTCTTC,CASRAQGGSYNEQFF,-,TRBJ2-1,TRBV6-4,-
TGTGCCAGCAGCTTAGGCAGGGGCCACGAGCAGTACTTC,CASSLGRGHEQYF,-,TRBJ2-7,TRBV7-9,-
TGTGCCAGCAGCCAAGGGACAGGGGGAGTGGAGACCCAGTACTTC,CASSQGTGGVETQYF,-,TRBJ2-5,TRBV3-1/TRBV3-2,TRBD1
TGTGCCAGCAGTTTTCGGGCAGGGCAGGGCTACACCTTC,CASSFRAGQGYTF,-,TRBJ1-2,TRBV28,-
TGTGCCAGTAGTTCCCAGGGGCTTGATGAAGCTTTCTTT,CASSSQGLDEAFF,few,TRBJ1-1,TRBV19,-
TGTGCCAGCAGTCCGGACAGGGAGGGCACTGAAGCTTTCTTT,CASSPDREGTEAFF,-,TRBJ1-1,TRBV28,TRBD1
TGCGCCAGCAGCCCCCGGTCTAGCGGGAGGGCCGATGAGCAGTTCTTC,CASSPRSSGRADEQFF,-,TRBJ2-1,TRBV5-1,TRBD2
TGTGCCAGCAGTAATTCCGACAGGGGGTACGAGCAGTACTTC,CASSNSDRGYEQYF,once,TRBJ2-7,TRBV6-2/TRBV6-3,TRBD1
TGTGCCAGCTCACCACAGGGGGCGGTGATGAACACTGAAGCTTTCTTT,CASSPQGAVMNTEAFF,-,TRBJ1-1,TRBV18,TRBD1
TGTGCCAGCAGCTGGAGGGTCCGTGGCACCGGGGAGCTGTTTTTT,CASSWRVRGTGELFF,-,TRBJ2-2,TRBV5-8,-
TGTGCCAGCAGCTTCGACGGGACTCGCCACAATGAGCAGTTCTTC,CASSFDGTRHNEQFF,once,TRBJ2-1,TRBV7-6,-
TGTGCCAGCTCACCACGGACTAGCGGGAGCTCAGCCGGGGAGCTGTTTTTT,CASSPRTSGSSAGELFF,few,TRBJ2-2,TRBV18,TRBD2
TGTGCCAGCAGTTCGAGCGGGCAGCCCTACAATGAGCAGTTCTTC,CASSSSGQPYNEQFF,-,TRBJ2-1,TRBV28,-
TGTGCCAGCTCACCACCGCAGGGGGGAAAGGGCGGCAATGAGCAGTTCTTC,CASSPPQGGKGGNEQFF,-,TRBJ2-1,TRBV18,-
TGTGCCAGCAGTTACCGACAGGGGACAGATACGCAGTATTTT,CASSYRQGTDTQYF,-,TRBJ2-3,TRBV6-5,TRBD1
TGCGCCAGCAGCTTGGGCGGAGGGGCGGCAGATACGCAGTATTTT,CASSLGGGAADTQYF,-,TRBJ2-3,TRBV5-1,-
TGTGCCAGTAGTATGGCCTCCAATGAAAAACTGTTTTTT,CASSMASNEKLFF,-,TRBJ1-4,TRBV19,-
TGCAGCGTTCAGGGGGCCGGGGATGAAAAACTGTTTTTT,CSVQGAGDEKLFF,-,TRBJ1-4,TRBV29-1,TRBD1
TGTGCCAGCAGCCCCCCCGGTACAGGGGCGCGCAAAGAGACCCAGTACTTC,CASSPPGTGARKETQYF,-,TRBJ2-5,TRBV5-4,TRBD1
TGTGCCAGCGTGGGGACTAGCGGAACGTACAATGAGCAGTTCTTC,CASVGTSGTYNEQFF,once,TRBJ2-1,TRBV28,TRBD2
TGCGCCAGCAGTGGGACTTCCGGCGATACGCAGTATTTT,CASSGTSGDTQYF,once,TRBJ2-3,TRBV10-2,-
TGTGCCAGTCCGAAACCGGTCGCCTATACGGTCCAAAACATTCAGTACTTC,CASPKPVAYTVQNIQYF,-,TRBJ2-4,TRBV28,-
TGTGCCACCAGCAGAGATGACACACAGCCCCAGCATTTT,CATSRDDTQPQHF,-,TRBJ1-5,TRBV15,-
TGCGCCAGCAGCTTACGGGGACTAGCGGACACCTACGAGCAGTACTTC,CASSLRGLADTYEQYF,-,TRBJ2-7,TRBV5-1,TRBD2
TGCAGCGTTGAGGTAGCTTTCGTCGAGCAGTACTTC,CSVEVAFVEQYF,-,TRBJ2-7,TRBV29-1,-
TGTGCCAGCAGGACCCCTAACGCGGGAGGGGCAAACACCGGGGAGCTGTTTTTT,CASRTPNAGGANTGELFF,few,TRBJ2-2,TRBV6-4,TRBD2
TGTGCCATCAGTGAGGGCCAAGGGGGCGGCTATGGCTACACCTTC,CAISEGQGGGYGYTF,once,TRBJ1-2,TRBV10-3,TRBD1
TGTGCCAGCAGTTTGAGTCGGACAGGCGACAGGCCCCTCCACTTT,CASSLSRTGDRPLHF,-,TRBJ1-6,TRBV27,TRBD1